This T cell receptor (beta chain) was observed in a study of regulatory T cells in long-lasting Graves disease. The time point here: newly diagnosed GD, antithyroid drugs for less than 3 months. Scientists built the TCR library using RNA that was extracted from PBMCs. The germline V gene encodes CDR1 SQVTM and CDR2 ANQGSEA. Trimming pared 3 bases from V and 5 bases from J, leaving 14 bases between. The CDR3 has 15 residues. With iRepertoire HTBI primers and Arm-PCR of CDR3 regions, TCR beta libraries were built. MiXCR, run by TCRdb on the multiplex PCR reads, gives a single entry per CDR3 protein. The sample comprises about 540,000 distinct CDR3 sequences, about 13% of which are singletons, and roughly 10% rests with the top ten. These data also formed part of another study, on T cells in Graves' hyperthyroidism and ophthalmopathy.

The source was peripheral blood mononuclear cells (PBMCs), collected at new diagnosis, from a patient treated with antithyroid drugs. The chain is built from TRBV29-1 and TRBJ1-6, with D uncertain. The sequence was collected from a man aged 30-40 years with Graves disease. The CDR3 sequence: CSVDLNPPNNSPLHF. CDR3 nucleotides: TGCAGCGTTGACCTAAACCCTCCAAATAATTCACCCCTCCACTTT.